In its sample, the clone carrying this T cell receptor (beta chain) was seen a few times. Its specificity is not known. CDR3 length equals 15 residues. In germline, CDR1 is SGDLS, CDR2 YYNGEE. V lost 4 bases, J lost 7 bases, and 6 bases stayed unmatched. This sample stems from a study of CD8 T cells in ankylosing spondylitis. Whole-study results and caveats: Matched ankylosing spondylitis synovial fluid reportedly contained a significantly enriched population of disease-linked clones. Characteristic of ankylosing spondylitis blood, it appeared, was a TCR beta motif comprising about eight highly homologous variants. Some of these motif variants have turned up before, in reports on reactive arthritis synovial fluid and blood.

One entry per CDR3 protein results from TCRdb running MiXCR on the 5' RACE reads. The data contain about 450,000 distinct CDR3 sequences, about 25% of them singletons. The chain couples TRBV9 to TRBJ1-6, with 9 bases identical to TRBD1. This clonotype originated in a male donor with ankylosing spondylitis. The specimen was blood, either unsorted or a sorted T cell fraction (not recorded which). CDR3 region: CASSKEGTGNSPLHF. The CDR3 region has the DNA TGTGCCAGCAGCAAGGAAGGGACAGGGAATTCACCCCTCCACTTT.